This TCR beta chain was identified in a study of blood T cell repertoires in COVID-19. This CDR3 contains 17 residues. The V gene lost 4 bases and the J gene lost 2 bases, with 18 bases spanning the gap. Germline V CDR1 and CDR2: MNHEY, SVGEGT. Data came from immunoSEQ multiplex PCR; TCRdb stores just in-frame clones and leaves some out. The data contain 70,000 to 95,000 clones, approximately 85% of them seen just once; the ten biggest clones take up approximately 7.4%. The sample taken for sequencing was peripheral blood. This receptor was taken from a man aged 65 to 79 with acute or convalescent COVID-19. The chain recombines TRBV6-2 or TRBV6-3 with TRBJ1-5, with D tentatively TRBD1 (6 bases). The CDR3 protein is CASSSSYLRQGNQPQHF. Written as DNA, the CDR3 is TGTGCCAGCAGTTCCTCATACCTAAGACAGGGCAATCAGCCCCAGCATTTT.